The next 16 T cell receptor beta chains were all read from a single sample in a study of blood T cell repertoires in COVID-19. Clones were sequenced by immunoSEQ multiplex PCR, and TCRdb holds only the in-frame ones, with some missing. The table shows 90,000 to 130,000 clones, with roughly nine tenths occurring only once. Specimen: peripheral blood. These receptors all come from a human donor in a cohort sampled during active COVID-19.

The chain is built from TRBV12-3 or TRBV12-4 and TRBJ2-5; 7 positions agree with TRBD2. V shed 6 bases, J shed 5 bases, and the junction held 6 bases outside the gene matches. The length of the CDR3 is 13 residues. Written as DNA, the CDR3 is TGTGCCAGCAGCCGGACTAGTCGGGAGACCCAGTACTTC. Protein: CASSRTSRETQYF.

This CDR3 is CASSPNPTRRNTEAFF. CDR3 DNA: TGTGCCAGCAGCCCTAACCCGACAAGAAGGAACACTGAAGCTTTCTTT. The chain employs TRBV11-1 and TRBJ1-1, with unresolved D. The V gene lost 5 bases and the J gene lost 1 base, with 17 bases spanning the gap. The CDR3 has 16 residues. The germline V gene encodes CDR1 SGHAT and CDR2 FQDESV (reference sequence).

This clone was seen once. J is TRBJ2-5 and V is TRBV7-9; D is uncertain. Looked up from germline, CDR1 is SEHNR and CDR2 is FQNEAQ (reference sequence). This CDR3 is 13 amino acids long. V was pared by 3 bases and J by 5 bases, with 10 bases between. The CDR3 nucleotides read TGTGCCAGCAGCTTCGAGTCGGTGGAGACCCAGTACTTC. Translated, it gives CASSFESVETQYF.

The genes are TRBV27 and TRBJ2-1, with 7 positions matching TRBD2. The V gene end was trimmed by 5 bases and the J gene end by 6 bases; junction bases not matched to a gene: 10. CDR1 MNHEY and CDR2 SMNVEV come from the germline V gene (reference sequence). The CDR3 has 15 amino acids. CDR3 in amino acids: CASSPLAGGFNEQFF. CDR3 bases: TGTGCCAGCAGTCCTTTAGCGGGTGGGTTCAATGAGCAGTTCTTC.

This chain uses TRBV6-1 with TRBJ1-2; 7 nucleotides match TRBD1. The length of the CDR3 is 18 residues. J lost 8 bases, V lost 1 base, and 19 bases had no gene match. The germline V gene has CDR1 MNHNS and CDR2 SASEGT. CDR3 region: CASSEGVVKNRGIGGYTF. CDR3 bases: TGTGCCAGCAGTGAAGGGGTGGTTAAGAACAGGGGAATAGGAGGCTACACCTTC.

The V gene is TRBV18, the J gene TRBJ2-1, with D perhaps matching TRBD2 (6 bases). This CDR3 is 19 amino acids long. The V end lost 5 bases, the J end lost 0 bases, and 23 bases lay between the germline ends. Germline values: CDR1 KGHSH, CDR2 LQKENI. The CDR3 protein is CASSFSPTSLRSSYNEQFF. The DNA of the CDR3 is TGTGCCAGCTCATTCTCCCCAACTAGCCTACGTAGCTCCTACAATGAGCAGTTCTTC.

As concerns this clone: An end of the junction differs from the germline gene, which may be a read error. The chain is built from TRBV11-2 and TRBJ1-3, with unresolved D. Germline CDR1 reads SGHAT; CDR2 reads FQNNGV. CDR3 length equals 9 residues. CDR3 DNA: TGTGCCAGCAGCTTAGCACGGTCGTTT. Protein product: CASSLARSF.

The chain joins TRBV12-3 or TRBV12-4 to TRBJ2-5, with D unclear. The CDR3 contains 12 residues. V was pared by 4 bases and J by 4 bases, with 7 bases between. The CDR3 sequence: CASSSYIETQYF. DNA of the CDR3: TGTGCCAGCAGTTCATACATAGAGACCCAGTACTTC.

There are a few counts of this clone. The chain combines TRBV18 with TRBJ2-2; 8 bases are a match to TRBD1. J was trimmed by 2 bases and V by 5 bases; bases with no gene match: 7. Germline V gives CDR1 KGHSH, CDR2 LQKENI. The CDR3 runs 16 residues. The CDR3 protein is CASSSQGAKNTGELFF. DNA for the CDR3: TGTGCCAGCTCATCCCAGGGGGCAAAAAACACCGGGGAGCTGTTTTTT. Drawing the rest from reference TRBV18 and TRBJ2-2, the complete variable domain is NAGVMQNPRHLVRRRGQEARLRCSPMKGHSHVYWYRQLPEEGLKFMVYLQKENIIDESGMPKERFSAEFPKEGPSILRIQQVVRGDSAAYFCASSSQGAKNTGELFFGEGSRLTVL.

In DNA form, the CDR3 reads TGTGCCAGCAGCCGGAGGGCCTACGAGCAGTACTTC. Protein sequence: CASSRRAYEQYF. The rearrangement uses TRBV28 and TRBJ2-7, with TRBD2 as a possible D gene (6 bases). This CDR3 has 12 amino acids. V was shortened by 6 bases and J by 2 bases, with 8 bases between the two germline ends. CDR1 MDHEN and CDR2 SYDVKM come from the germline V gene.

This chain joins TRBV9 and TRBJ2-7; TRBD2 matches 8 bases. Looked up from germline, CDR1 is SGDLS and CDR2 is YYNGEE. The CDR3 contains 15 residues. Trimming at V came to 4 bases and at J to 6 bases, leaving 12 bases not matched to a gene. The CDR3 sequence: CASSPSSGRRLEQYF. CDR3 bases: TGTGCCAGCAGCCCCTCCAGCGGGAGACGCCTCGAGCAGTACTTC.

The chain combines TRBV5-1 with TRBJ2-7; 8 nucleotides agree with TRBD1. The germline gives CDR1 SGHRS, CDR2 YFSETQ. The CDR3 has 15 residues. Trimming took 6 bases from V and 1 from J; bases not matched to a gene: 9. CDR3 DNA sequence: TGCGCCAGCAAGAGGTTCTGGACAGGGTCCTACGAGCAGTACTTC. It translates to CASKRFWTGSYEQYF.

This chain uses TRBV5-1 with TRBJ2-3, with 9 bases aligning to TRBD2. The CDR3 runs 17 residues. Trimming took 4 bases from V and 5 from J; bases not matched to a gene: 14. CDR1 and CDR2 (germline): SGHRS, YFSETQ. CDR3 sequence: CASSTLAGRGGGDTQYF. CDR3 nucleotides: TGCGCCAGCAGCACCTTAGCGGGGCGGGGGGGCGGAGATACGCAGTATTTT.

This chain links TRBV4-1 with TRBJ2-5, with D perhaps TRBD1 (6 bases). The germline CDR1 and CDR2 sequences are MGHRA and YSYEKL. With 2 bases removed from V and 2 bases from J, the gap between germline ends came to 15 bases. The length of the CDR3 is 16 residues. This CDR3 reads CASSQQGQRLQETQYF. In DNA form, the CDR3 reads TGCGCCAGCAGCCAACAAGGACAGAGACTACAAGAGACCCAGTACTTC.

The CDR3 loop is CASRTAGGVGEKLFF. In DNA, the CDR3 is TGTGCCAGCAGGACCGCAGGGGGCGTCGGTGAAAAACTGTTTTTT. V usage is TRBV6-5 and J usage is TRBJ1-4; the match to TRBD1 covers 8 bases. V shed 6 bases, J shed 7 bases, and the junction held 10 bases outside the gene matches. The CDR3 is made up of 15 amino acids. Germline V gene data show CDR1 as MNHEY and CDR2 as SVGAGI.

The chain employs TRBV4-1 and TRBJ2-3; TRBD2 aligns across 12 bases. This CDR3 is 18 amino acids long. Germline CDR1 and CDR2: MGHRA and YSYEKL. Trimming cost V 1 base and J 7 bases; bases outside gene matches: 12. CDR3 in amino acids: CASSQVATSGGPTHTQYF. In DNA form, the CDR3 reads TGCGCCAGCAGCCAAGTCGCGACTAGCGGGGGACCTACGCATACGCAGTATTTT.